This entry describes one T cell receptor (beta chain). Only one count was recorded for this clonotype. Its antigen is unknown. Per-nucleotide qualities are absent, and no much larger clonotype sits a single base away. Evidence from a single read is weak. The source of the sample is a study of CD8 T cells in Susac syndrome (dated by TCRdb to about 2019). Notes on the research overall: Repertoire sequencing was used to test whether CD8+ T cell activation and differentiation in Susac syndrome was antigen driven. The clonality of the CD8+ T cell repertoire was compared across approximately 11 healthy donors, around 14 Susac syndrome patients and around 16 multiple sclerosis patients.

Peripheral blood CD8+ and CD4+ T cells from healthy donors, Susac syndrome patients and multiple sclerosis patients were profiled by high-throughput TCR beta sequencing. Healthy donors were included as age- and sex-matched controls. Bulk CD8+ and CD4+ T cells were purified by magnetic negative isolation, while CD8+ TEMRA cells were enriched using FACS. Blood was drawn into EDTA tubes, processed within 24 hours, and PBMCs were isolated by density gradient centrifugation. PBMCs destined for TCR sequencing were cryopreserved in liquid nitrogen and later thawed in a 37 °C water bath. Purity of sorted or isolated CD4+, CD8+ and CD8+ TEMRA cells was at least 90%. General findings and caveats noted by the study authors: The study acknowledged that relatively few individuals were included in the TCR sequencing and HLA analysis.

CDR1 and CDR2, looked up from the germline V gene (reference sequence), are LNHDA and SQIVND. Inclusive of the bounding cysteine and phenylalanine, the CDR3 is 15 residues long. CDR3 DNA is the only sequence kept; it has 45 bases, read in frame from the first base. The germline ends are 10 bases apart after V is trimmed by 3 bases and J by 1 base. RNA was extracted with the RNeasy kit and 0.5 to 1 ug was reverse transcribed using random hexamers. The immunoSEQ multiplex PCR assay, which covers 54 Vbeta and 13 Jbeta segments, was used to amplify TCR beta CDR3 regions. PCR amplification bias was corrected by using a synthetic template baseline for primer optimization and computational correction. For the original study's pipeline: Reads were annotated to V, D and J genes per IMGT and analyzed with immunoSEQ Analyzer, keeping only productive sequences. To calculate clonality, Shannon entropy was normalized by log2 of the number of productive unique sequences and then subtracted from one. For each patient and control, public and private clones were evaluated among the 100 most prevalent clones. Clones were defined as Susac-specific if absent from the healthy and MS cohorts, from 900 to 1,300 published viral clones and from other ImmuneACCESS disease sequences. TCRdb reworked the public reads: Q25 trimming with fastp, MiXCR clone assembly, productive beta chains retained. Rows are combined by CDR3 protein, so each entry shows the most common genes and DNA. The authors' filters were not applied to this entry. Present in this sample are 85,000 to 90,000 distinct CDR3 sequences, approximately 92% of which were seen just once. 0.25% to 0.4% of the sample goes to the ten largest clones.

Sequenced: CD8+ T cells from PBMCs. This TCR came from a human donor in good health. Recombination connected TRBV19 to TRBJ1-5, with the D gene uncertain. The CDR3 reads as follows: CASSIPGRSNQPQHF. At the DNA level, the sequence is TGTGCCAGTAGTATTCCGGGAAGAAGCAATCAGCCCCAGCATTTT.